This T cell receptor beta chain derives from a study of CD8+ T cells in alopecia areata. The CDR3 length is 16 residues. Germline CDR1 is MDHEN and CDR2 is SYDVKM. The J segment lost 3 bases and the V segment lost 6 bases, leaving 7 bases of the junction unmatched. Indicated treatment: oral pan-JAK inhibitor, 5-10 mg twice daily. This clone was found a few times. As the sequencing template, cDNA was produced by extracting RNA and reverse transcribing it. Repertoires were generated with immunoSEQ multiplex PCR, while TCRdb's copy carries only in-frame clones and drops some. The sample records about 220,000 clones, more than 45% being singletons.

The specimen comprised CD4+ T cells sorted from blood, sampled at week 4, from a patient treated with tofacitinib. J is TRBJ1-5 and V is TRBV28, with 11 positions matching TRBD1. The sequence was collected from a human donor with alopecia areata. The chain's CDR3 is CASRTGTGGINQPQHF. As DNA, the CDR3 is TGTGCCAGCAGGACCGGGACAGGGGGGATCAATCAGCCCCAGCATTTT.